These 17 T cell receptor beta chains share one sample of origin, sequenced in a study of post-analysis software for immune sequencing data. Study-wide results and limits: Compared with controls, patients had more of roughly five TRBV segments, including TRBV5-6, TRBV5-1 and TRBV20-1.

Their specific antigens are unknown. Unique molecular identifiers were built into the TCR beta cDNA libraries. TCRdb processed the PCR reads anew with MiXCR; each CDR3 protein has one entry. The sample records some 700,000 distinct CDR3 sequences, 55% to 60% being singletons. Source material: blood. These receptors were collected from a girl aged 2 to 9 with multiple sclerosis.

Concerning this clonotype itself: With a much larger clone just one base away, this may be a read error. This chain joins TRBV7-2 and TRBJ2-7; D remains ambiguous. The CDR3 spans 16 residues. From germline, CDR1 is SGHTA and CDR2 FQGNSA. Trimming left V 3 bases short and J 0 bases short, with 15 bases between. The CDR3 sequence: CASSLGQSLSSYEQYF. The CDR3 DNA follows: TGTGCCAGCAGCTTGGGTCAGTCCTTGAGCTCCTACGAGCAGTACTTC.

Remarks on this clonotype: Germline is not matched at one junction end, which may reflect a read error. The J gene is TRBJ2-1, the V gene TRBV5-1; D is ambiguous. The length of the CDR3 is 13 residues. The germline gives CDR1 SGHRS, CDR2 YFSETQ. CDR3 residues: CASNLGGGNEQFF. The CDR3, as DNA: TGCGCCAGCAACTTGGGCGGCGGCAATGAGCAGTTCTTC.

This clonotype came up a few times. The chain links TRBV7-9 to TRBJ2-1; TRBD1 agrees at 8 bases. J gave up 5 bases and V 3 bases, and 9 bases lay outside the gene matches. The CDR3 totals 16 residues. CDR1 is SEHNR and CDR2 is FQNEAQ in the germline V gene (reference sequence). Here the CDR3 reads CASSLDRDHVNNEQFF. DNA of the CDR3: TGTGCCAGCAGCTTGGACAGGGACCATGTAAACAATGAGCAGTTCTTC.

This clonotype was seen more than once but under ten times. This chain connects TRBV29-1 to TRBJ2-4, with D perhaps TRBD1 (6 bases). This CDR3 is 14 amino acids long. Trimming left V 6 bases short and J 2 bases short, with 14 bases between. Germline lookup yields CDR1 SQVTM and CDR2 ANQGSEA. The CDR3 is CSVSNRVSKNIQYF. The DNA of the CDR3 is TGCAGCGTGTCTAACAGGGTTTCCAAAAACATTCAGTACTTC.

In DNA form, the CDR3 reads TGTGCCAGCAGCTCGGACAGGGCCACCTATGGCTACACCTTC. Residues: CASSSDRATYGYTF. The chain carries TRBV12-3 or TRBV12-4 and TRBJ1-2; 8 nucleotides align to TRBD1. V lost 6 bases, J lost 4 bases, and 7 bases stayed unmatched. The CDR3 spans 14 residues.

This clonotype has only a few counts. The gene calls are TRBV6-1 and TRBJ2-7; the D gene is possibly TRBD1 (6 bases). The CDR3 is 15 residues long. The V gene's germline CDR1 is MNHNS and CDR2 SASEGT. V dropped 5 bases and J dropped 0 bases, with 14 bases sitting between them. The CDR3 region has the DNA TGTGCCAGCAGTACTGACAGGATTAGCTCCTACGAGCAGTACTTC. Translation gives CASSTDRISSYEQYF.

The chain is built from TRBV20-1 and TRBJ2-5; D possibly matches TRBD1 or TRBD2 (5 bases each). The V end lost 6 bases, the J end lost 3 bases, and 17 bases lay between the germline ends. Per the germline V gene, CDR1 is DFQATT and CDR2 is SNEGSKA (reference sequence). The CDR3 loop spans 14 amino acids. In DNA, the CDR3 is TGCAGTGCCACTTACCAGGGAGAGAAAGAGACCCAGTACTTC. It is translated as CSATYQGEKETQYF.

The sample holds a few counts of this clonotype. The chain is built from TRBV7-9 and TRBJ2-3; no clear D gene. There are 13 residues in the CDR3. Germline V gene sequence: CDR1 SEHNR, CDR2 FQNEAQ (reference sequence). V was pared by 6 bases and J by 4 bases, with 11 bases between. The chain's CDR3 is CASSWDRPDTQYF. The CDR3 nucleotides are TGTGCCAGCAGTTGGGATAGACCAGATACGCAGTATTTT.

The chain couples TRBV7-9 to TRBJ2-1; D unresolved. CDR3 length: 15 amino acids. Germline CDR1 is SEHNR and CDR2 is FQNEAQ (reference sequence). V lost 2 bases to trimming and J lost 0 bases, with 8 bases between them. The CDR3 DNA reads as TGTGCCAGCAGCTTACCCCAGGACTCCTACAATGAGCAGTTCTTC. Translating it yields CASSLPQDSYNEQFF.

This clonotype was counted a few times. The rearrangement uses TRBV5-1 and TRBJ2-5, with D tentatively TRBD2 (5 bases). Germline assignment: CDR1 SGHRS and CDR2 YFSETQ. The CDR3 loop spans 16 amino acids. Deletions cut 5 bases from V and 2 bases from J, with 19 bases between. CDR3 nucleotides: TGCGCCAGCAGTCGTGCTGGCTTGGAGCGGCAAGAGACCCAGTACTTC. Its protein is CASSRAGLERQETQYF.

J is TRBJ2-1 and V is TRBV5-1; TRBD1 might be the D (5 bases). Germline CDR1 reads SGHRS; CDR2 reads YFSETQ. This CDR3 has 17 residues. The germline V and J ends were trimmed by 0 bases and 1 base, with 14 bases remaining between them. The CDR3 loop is CASSLAPRVRSYNEQFF. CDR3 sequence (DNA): TGCGCCAGCAGCTTGGCCCCCAGGGTACGTTCCTACAATGAGCAGTTCTTC.

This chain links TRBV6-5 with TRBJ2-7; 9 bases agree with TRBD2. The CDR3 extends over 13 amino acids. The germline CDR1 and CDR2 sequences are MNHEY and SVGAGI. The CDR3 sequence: CVTGREGSYEQYF. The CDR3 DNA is TGTGTTACGGGGCGGGAGGGCTCCTACGAGCAGTACTTC.

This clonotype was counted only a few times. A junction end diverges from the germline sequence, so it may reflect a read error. The CDR3 coding sequence is TGCGCCTGCAGGGAAGGGGCCCTGGAACACAATGAGCAGTTCTTC. It encodes CACREGALEHNEQFF. The chain combines TRBV5-1 with TRBJ2-1, with D possibly TRBD1 on 5 matching bases. Per the germline V gene, CDR1 is SGHRS and CDR2 is YFSETQ. The CDR3 totals 15 residues.

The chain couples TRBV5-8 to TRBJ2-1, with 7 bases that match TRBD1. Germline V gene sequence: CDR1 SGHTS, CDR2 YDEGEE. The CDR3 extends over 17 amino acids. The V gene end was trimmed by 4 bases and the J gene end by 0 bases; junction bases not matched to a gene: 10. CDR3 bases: TGTGCCAGCAGCCTGACAGGGACCGCGAGCTCCTACAATGAGCAGTTCTTC. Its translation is CASSLTGTASSYNEQFF.

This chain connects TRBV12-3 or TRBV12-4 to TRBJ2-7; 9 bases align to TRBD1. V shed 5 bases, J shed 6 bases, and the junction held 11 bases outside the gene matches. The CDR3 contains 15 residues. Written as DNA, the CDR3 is TGTGCCAGCAGTCCTACAGGGGGCGAGTCTGTCGAGCAGTACTTC. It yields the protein CASSPTGGESVEQYF.

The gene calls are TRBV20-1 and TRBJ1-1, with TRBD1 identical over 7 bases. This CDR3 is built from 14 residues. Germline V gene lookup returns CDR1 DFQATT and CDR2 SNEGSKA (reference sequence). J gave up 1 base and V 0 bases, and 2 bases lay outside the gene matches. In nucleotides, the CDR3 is TGCAGTGCTAGAGATCAGGGGGAGAACACTGAAGCTTTCTTT. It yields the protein CSARDQGENTEAFF.

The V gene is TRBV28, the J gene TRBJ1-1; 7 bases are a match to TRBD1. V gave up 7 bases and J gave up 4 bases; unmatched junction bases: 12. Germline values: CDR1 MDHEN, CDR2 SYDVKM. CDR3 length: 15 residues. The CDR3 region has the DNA TGTGCCAGCACCCAAGGTAAGGGGGCCGGCACTGAAGCTTTCTTT. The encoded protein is CASTQGKGAGTEAFF.